This TCR beta chain was sequenced during a study of siplizumab effects on memory and regulatory T cells. Concerning this clone itself: Its target is not known.

For approximately six days at 37°C, the mixed lymphocyte reaction cells were kept in coculture. The CDR3 sequence is 13 residues long. Per germline, CDR1 SGHTA and CDR2 FQGTGA. The ends lost 2 bases at V and 5 bases at J; junction bases unmatched: 0. Points from the study as a whole: A mean of roughly 68% of mappable alloreactive CD4+ clones were Treg-derived with siplizumab, compared with about 27% in controls. Researchers could not give a naive or memory phenotype to roughly 75-96% of proliferating CD4+ or CD8+ clones. A major contribution to the alloresponse seemed to be made by naive T cells, which seemed more diverse than memory cells.

Roughly 100,000 TCR templates were assayed per sample. Profiled with immunoSEQ multiplex PCR; TCRdb holds only in-frame clones, not every one. The sample carries 3,000 to 4,000 clones, more than 45% recorded once. This chain uses TRBV7-3 with TRBJ1-5; the match to TRBD1 covers 7 bases. This clonotype was obtained from a human donor in good health; the cells came from an allogeneic mixed lymphocyte reaction. Sequencing input: CFSE-low (dividing) CD4+ T cells sorted from an allogeneic mixed lymphocyte reaction. CDR3 sequence: CASSLQGDQPQHF. The CDR3 DNA follows: TGTGCCAGCAGCTTACAGGGGGATCAGCCCCAGCATTTT.